One T cell receptor beta chain is described in this entry. Between the trimmed V and J ends, which lost 5 bases and 4 bases, there was a span of 11 bases. CDR3 length: 14 amino acids. The germline gives CDR1 MDHEN, CDR2 SYDVKM. Produced via immunoSEQ multiplex PCR; TCRdb's table is partial and in-frame only. The data show about 90,000 clones, with around 94% seen just once and more than 0.2% held by the top ten. These data belong to a study of technical replicates of blood from a few donors. This TCR was recovered from a human donor in good health. This chain links TRBV28 with TRBJ2-2; D not certain. What was sequenced was T cells isolated from PBMCs. This CDR3 reads CASSQPPGTGELFF. In DNA form, the CDR3 reads TGTGCCAGCAGTCAGCCACCGGGCACCGGGGAGCTGTTTTTT.